The source of this T cell receptor (beta chain) is a study of metastatic and nonmetastatic thyroid tumors. CDR3 length equals 16 residues. Germline CDR1 is WSHSY and CDR2 is SAAADI. J gave up 2 bases and V 4 bases, and 1 base lay outside the gene matches. No treatment had been given to any patient before thyroid surgery. TCRdb re-called clones via MiXCR from the PCR reads. Of 30,000 to 40,000 clones listed, approximately 19% were seen once; the top ten hold around 22%. The sample was blood. The gene calls are TRBV10-2 and TRBJ1-6, with 11 bases lining up with TRBD1. This sequence originates from a female donor with papillary thyroid cancer or a benign thyroid nodule (not recorded which). Some clones in this sample may be carry-over from other donors' samples. CDR3 in amino acids: CASSVGQGAYNSPLHF. The CDR3 DNA follows: TGCGCCAGCAGTGTGGGACAGGGGGCCTATAATTCACCCCTCCACTTT.